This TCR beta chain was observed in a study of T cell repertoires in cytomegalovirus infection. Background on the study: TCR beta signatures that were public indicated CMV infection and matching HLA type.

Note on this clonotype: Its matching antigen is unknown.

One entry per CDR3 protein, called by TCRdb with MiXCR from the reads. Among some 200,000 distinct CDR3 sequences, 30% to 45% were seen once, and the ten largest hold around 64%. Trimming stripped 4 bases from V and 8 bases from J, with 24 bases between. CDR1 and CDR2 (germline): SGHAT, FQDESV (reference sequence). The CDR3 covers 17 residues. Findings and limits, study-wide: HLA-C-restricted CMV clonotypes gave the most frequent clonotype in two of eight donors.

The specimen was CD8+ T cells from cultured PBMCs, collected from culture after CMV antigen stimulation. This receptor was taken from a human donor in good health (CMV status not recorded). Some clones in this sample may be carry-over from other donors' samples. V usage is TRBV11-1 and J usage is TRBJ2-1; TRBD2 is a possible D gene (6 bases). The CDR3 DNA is TGTGCCAGCAGCTCCTATGCCGGGACTCCAGGAGGGGATGAGCAGTTCTTC. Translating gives CASSSYAGTPGGDEQFF.